Given below is one T cell receptor (beta chain) in context. The data were taken from a study of T cell changes during pregnancy in multiple sclerosis. The CDR3 extends over 16 amino acids. Looked up from germline, CDR1 is MNHEY and CDR2 is SMNVEV (reference sequence). The trim removed 5 bases at V and 6 bases at J, leaving 10 bases unmatched. Generated by immunoSEQ multiplex PCR, the TCRdb table keeps only in-frame clones and is missing some. Among some 97,000 clones, approximately 90% were seen once, and the ten largest hold 1.5% to 2.5%. The sample consisted of peripheral blood, taken after pregnancy. The receptor was isolated from a female donor with multiple sclerosis, enrolled in a pregnancy study. V is TRBV27 and J is TRBJ2-2; TRBD2 matches 9 bases. CDR3 in DNA: TGTGCCAGCAGTCATTATGGGACTAGCCAGGCCGGGGAGCTGTTTTTT. Encoded protein: CASSHYGTSQAGELFF.